These T cell receptor beta chains were read from a single sample in a study of CD8 T cells in ankylosing spondylitis. TCRdb used MiXCR to reprocess the 5' RACE reads, holding one entry per CDR3 protein. In the table there are roughly 180,000 distinct CDR3 sequences, around a tenth of which are singletons. Sequencing used blood, either unsorted or a sorted T cell fraction (not recorded which). The source is a female donor with ankylosing spondylitis or in good health (not recorded which). CDR3s include the opening cysteine and the closing phenylalanine or tryptophan. The order of the fields is J gene, D gene, clone size, V gene, CDR3 protein, CDR3 DNA. A D gene is named only where the DNA matches it firmly. Where a row states a size, it is once, few, many or the class of an expanded clone; other rows omit it.

J gene: TRBJ2-1
D gene: TRBD2
clone size: many
V gene: TRBV2
CDR3 protein: CASSVASGRSSSYNEQFF
CDR3 DNA: TGTGCCAGCAGTGTGGCTAGCGGGAGGTCGAGCTCCTACAATGAGCAGTTCTTC

J gene: TRBJ2-3
D gene: NA
clone size: NA
V gene: TRBV6-5
CDR3 protein: CASSLRKGTDTQYF
CDR3 DNA: TGTGCCAGCAGTTTAAGGAAAGGCACAGATACGCAGTATTTT

J gene: TRBJ2-7
D gene: NA
clone size: few
V gene: TRBV7-9
CDR3 protein: CASSSGWRGTSYEQYF
CDR3 DNA: TGTGCCAGCAGCTCCGGATGGAGGGGGACCTCCTACGAGCAGTACTTC

J gene: TRBJ2-1
D gene: TRBD1
clone size: few
V gene: TRBV13
CDR3 protein: CASSMTGGGSNEQFF
CDR3 DNA: TGTGCCAGCAGCATGACAGGGGGCGGGAGCAATGAGCAGTTCTTC

J gene: TRBJ1-4
D gene: TRBD1
clone size: NA
V gene: TRBV27
CDR3 protein: CASSFMDRGNEKLFF
CDR3 DNA: TGTGCCAGCAGTTTTATGGACAGGGGGAATGAAAAACTGTTTTTT

J gene: TRBJ2-3
D gene: NA
clone size: many
V gene: TRBV7-2
CDR3 protein: CASSPGARSTDTQYF
CDR3 DNA: TGTGCCAGCAGCCCCGGGGCTCGAAGCACAGATACGCAGTATTTT

J gene: TRBJ2-5
D gene: NA
clone size: few
V gene: TRBV12-3/TRBV12-4
CDR3 protein: CASSPGTGTQYF
CDR3 DNA: TGTGCCAGCAGCCCGGGGACGGGGACCCAGTACTTC

J gene: TRBJ2-5
D gene: NA
clone size: many
V gene: TRBV4-3
CDR3 protein: CASSQDRRGQETQYF
CDR3 DNA: TGCGCCAGCAGCCAAGATCGAAGGGGTCAAGAGACCCAGTACTTC

J gene: TRBJ2-5
D gene: TRBD1
clone size: once
V gene: TRBV6-2/TRBV6-3
CDR3 protein: CASSTGQGIPQYF
CDR3 DNA: TGTGCCAGCAGTACCGGACAGGGGATACCCCAGTACTTC

J gene: TRBJ1-1
D gene: TRBD1
clone size: NA
V gene: TRBV7-9
CDR3 protein: CASSPQGVTEAFF
CDR3 DNA: TGTGCCAGCAGCCCGCAGGGGGTCACTGAAGCTTTCTTT

J gene: TRBJ1-1
D gene: NA
clone size: NA
V gene: TRBV29-1
CDR3 protein: CSVGKGEGTEAFF
CDR3 DNA: TGCAGCGTGGGGAAAGGGGAAGGGACTGAAGCTTTCTTT

J gene: TRBJ1-1
D gene: TRBD1
clone size: NA
V gene: TRBV28
CDR3 protein: CASRSGQVAFF
CDR3 DNA: TGTGCCAGCAGATCCGGACAGGTGGCTTTCTTT

J gene: TRBJ2-7
D gene: NA
clone size: few
V gene: TRBV7-8
CDR3 protein: CASPKACEQYF
CDR3 DNA: TGTGCCAGCCCCAAGGCGTGTGAGCAGTACTTC

J gene: TRBJ2-7
D gene: TRBD1
clone size: NA
V gene: TRBV27
CDR3 protein: CASSPRQGLYEQYF
CDR3 DNA: TGTGCCAGCAGTCCTCGACAGGGCCTCTACGAGCAGTACTTC

J gene: TRBJ2-1
D gene: NA
clone size: NA
V gene: TRBV25-1
CDR3 protein: CASRTEDEQFF
CDR3 DNA: TGTGCCTCCCGGACGGAGGATGAGCAGTTCTTC

J gene: TRBJ1-4
D gene: TRBD1
clone size: few
V gene: TRBV27
CDR3 protein: CASSTTGVVDEKLFF
CDR3 DNA: TGTGCCAGCAGTACCACAGGGGTGGTCGATGAAAAACTGTTTTTT

J gene: TRBJ2-3
D gene: TRBD2
clone size: many
V gene: TRBV5-1
CDR3 protein: CASSPTPTSDSTDTQYF
CDR3 DNA: TGCGCCAGCAGCCCCACCCCCACTAGCGACTCCACAGATACGCAGTATTTT

J gene: TRBJ2-4
D gene: NA
clone size: NA
V gene: TRBV28
CDR3 protein: CASTPFRSGNIQYF
CDR3 DNA: TGTGCCAGCACCCCGTTCCGGTCAGGAAACATTCAGTACTTC